This T cell receptor (beta chain) originates from a study of blood T cell repertoires in COVID-19. Study-level information: The cDNA or gDNA used as material had been derived from T cells, B-cell-depleted T cells, or PBMCs.

There are 17 residues in the CDR3. The germline V gene encodes CDR1 SGHVS and CDR2 FQNEAQ. The V end was cut by 6 bases, the J end by 1 base, with 20 bases between. Authors' methods: Estimation of nucleated cell counts relied on the amplification of reference gene primers. Clones were read by immunoSEQ multiplex PCR, and TCRdb kept only the in-frame ones, dropping some. D and trimming come from the DNA, and the V and J calls and clone size come from that table. The table includes 100,000 to 150,000 clones, about 86% detected once. V gene TRBV7-8 combines with J gene TRBJ2-3; a possible D gene is TRBD2 (7 bases). Sequenced material: PBMCs or T cells enriched from blood (not recorded which). This receptor was taken from a woman in her forties or fifties who had recovered from COVID-19. The CDR3 DNA sequence: TGTGCCAGCAGTCTCAGACCGCGGGGGCTTGGCACAGATACGCAGTATTTT. Translated, it gives CASSLRPRGLGTDTQYF.